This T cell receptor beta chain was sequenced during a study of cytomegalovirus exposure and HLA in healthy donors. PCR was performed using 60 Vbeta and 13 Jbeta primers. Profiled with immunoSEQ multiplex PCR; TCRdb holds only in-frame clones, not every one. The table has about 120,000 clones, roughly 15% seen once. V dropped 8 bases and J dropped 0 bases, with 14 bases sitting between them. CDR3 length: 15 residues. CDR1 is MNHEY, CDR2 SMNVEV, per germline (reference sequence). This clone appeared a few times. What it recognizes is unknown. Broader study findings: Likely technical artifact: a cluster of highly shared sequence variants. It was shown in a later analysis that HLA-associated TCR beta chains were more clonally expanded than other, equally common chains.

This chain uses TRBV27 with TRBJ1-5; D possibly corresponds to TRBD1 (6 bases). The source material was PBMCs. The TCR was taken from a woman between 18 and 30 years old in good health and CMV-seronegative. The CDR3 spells CASSWGGGSNQPQHF. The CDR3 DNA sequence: TGTGCCAGCTCCTGGGGGGGCGGTAGCAATCAGCCCCAGCATTTT.